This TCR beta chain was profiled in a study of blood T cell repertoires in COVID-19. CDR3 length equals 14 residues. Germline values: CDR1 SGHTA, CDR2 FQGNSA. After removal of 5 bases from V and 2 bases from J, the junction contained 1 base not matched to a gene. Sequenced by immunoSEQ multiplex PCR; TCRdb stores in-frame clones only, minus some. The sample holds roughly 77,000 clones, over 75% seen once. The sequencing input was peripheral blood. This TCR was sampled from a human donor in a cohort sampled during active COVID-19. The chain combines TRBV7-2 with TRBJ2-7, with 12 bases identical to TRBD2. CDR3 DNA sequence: TGTGCCAGCAGCCGGACTAGCGGGGCCTACGAGCAGTACTTC. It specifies CASSRTSGAYEQYF.